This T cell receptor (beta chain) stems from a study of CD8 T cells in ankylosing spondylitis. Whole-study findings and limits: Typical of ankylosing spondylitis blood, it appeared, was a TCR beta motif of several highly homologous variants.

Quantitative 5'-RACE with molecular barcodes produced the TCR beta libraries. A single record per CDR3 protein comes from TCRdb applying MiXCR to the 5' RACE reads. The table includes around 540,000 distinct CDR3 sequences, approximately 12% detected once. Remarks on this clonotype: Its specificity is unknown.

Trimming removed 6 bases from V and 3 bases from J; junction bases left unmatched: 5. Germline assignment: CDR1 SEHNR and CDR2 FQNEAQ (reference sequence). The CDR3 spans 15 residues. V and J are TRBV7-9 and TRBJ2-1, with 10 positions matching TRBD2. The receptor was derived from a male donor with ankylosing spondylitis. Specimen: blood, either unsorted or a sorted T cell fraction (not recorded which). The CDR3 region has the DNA TGTGCCAGCAGACTAGCGGGAACGGTCTACAATGAGCAGTTCTTC. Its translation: CASRLAGTVYNEQFF.